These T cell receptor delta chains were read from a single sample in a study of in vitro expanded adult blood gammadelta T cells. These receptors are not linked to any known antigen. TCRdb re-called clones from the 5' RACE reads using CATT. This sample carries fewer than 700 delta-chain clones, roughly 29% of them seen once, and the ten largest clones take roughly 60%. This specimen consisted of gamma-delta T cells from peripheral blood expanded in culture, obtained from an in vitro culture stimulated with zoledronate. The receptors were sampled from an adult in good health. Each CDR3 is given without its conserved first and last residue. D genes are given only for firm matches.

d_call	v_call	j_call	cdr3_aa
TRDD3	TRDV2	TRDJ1	ACDTVTGGPAHKLI
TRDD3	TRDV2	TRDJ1	ACDFVLGDTPTDKLI
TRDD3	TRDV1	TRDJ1	ALGDTGGPYTDKLI
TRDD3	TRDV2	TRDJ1	ACDNVLGDTINTDKLI
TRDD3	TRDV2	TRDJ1	ACDTLGDTRITPTDKLI
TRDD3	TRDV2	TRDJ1	ACDTVGDNTDKLI
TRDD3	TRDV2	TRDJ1	ACDTLGDTRTDKLI
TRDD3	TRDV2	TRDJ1	ACDTFAAGGKATDKLI
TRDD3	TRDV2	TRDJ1	ACDTVHLSGGGYATDKLI
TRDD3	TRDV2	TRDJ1	ACDTPFLGDTKREYTDKLI
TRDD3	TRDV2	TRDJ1	ACDPTTSNRGIQDDKLI
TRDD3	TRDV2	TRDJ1	ACDTLLGDTQYTDKLI
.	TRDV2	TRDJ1	ACDPLSPTTEYTDKLI
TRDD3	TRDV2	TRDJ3	ACVDLGDGSWDTRQMF
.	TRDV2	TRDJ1	ACDTLRDTDKLI
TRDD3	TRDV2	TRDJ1	ACDTVLGIPRDTDKLI
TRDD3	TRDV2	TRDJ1	ACDTLSGDTRYTDKLI
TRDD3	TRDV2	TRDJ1	ACDTLGDTGADKLI